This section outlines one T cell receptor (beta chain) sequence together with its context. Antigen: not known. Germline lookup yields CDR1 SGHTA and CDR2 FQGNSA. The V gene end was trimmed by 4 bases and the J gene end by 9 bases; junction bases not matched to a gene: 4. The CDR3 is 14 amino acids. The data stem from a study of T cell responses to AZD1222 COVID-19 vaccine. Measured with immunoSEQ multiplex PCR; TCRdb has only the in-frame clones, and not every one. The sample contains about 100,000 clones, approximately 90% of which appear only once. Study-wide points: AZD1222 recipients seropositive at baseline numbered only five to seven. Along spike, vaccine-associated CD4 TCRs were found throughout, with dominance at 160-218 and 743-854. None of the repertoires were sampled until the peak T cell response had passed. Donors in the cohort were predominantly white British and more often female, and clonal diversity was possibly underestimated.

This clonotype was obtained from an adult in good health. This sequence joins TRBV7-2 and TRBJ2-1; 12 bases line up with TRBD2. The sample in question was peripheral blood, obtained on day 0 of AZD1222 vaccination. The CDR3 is CASSSSGRAAEQFF. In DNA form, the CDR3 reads TGTGCCAGCAGCTCTAGCGGGAGGGCCGCTGAGCAGTTCTTC.